Listed below are T cell receptor beta chains from one sample, sequenced in a study of cytomegalovirus exposure and HLA in healthy donors. Profiling relied on immunoSEQ multiplex PCR, and the TCRdb table lists in-frame clones only, not all of them. The profile shows more than 95,000 clones, roughly 18% of them singletons. The material sequenced was PBMCs. Every receptor here comes from a female donor in good health and CMV-seropositive. CDR3s include the opening cysteine and the closing phenylalanine or tryptophan. A D gene is named only where the DNA matches it firmly. Size is stated for part of the rows, as once, few or many counts, or as a class when the clone is expanded.

clone_size j_call d_call v_call cdr3_nt cdr3_aa
few TRBJ2-7 TRBD1 TRBV29-1 TGCAGCGTTGGGACCGGGACAGGGCCCTACGAGCAGTACTTC CSVGTGTGPYEQYF
- TRBJ1-1 - TRBV11-2 TGTGCCAGCAGCCCCTCCCCAGGGCATACTGAAGCTTTCTTT CASSPSPGHTEAFF
few TRBJ1-2 - TRBV6-1 TGTGCCAGCAGTGAAGTGTGGGGGGGCCTCACCAACTATGGCTACACCTTC CASSEVWGGLTNYGYTF
few TRBJ2-7 TRBD1 TRBV10-3 TGTGCCATCAGCCCGGGACAGGGGGTTTACGAGCAGTACTTC CAISPGQGVYEQYF
few TRBJ2-7 TRBD1 TRBV29-1 TGCAGCGTTGAAGGGACAGGCTACGAGCAGTACTTC CSVEGTGYEQYF
few TRBJ1-4 - TRBV28 TGTGCCAGCAGTTATTGGGGGGAAGTCGAAAAACTGTTTTTT CASSYWGEVEKLFF
- TRBJ2-1 - TRBV7-9 TGTGCCAGCAGCTCCCTCTACAATGAGCAGTTCTTC CASSSLYNEQFF
few TRBJ1-5 - TRBV19 TGTGCCAGTAGTGCCTCCCCCGGACACGGCGGGCCCCAGCATTTT CASSASPGHGGPQHF
few TRBJ2-5 TRBD1 TRBV29-1 TGCAGCGTTGAATCGGACAGGGGTCTGGAGACCCAGTACTTC CSVESDRGLETQYF
- TRBJ1-5 - TRBV19 TGTGCCAGTAGTATAGTTGTGTGGGAGAATCAGCCCCAGCATTTT CASSIVVWENQPQHF
- TRBJ2-6 - TRBV7-9 TGTGCCAGCAGCTTAGTTATGGGGGCCGGGGCCAACGTCCTGACTTTC CASSLVMGAGANVLTF
- TRBJ2-1 TRBD1 TRBV10-3 TGTGCCATCAGCACCGGGACAGTTTACAATGAGCAGTTCTTC CAISTGTVYNEQFF
- TRBJ1-1 - TRBV6-4 TGTGCCAGCAGTCTTTTTCCGAACACTGAAGCTTTCTTT CASSLFPNTEAFF
few TRBJ2-1 TRBD2 TRBV10-1 TGCGCCAGCAGTAATAGCGGGTACAATGAGCAGTTCTTC CASSNSGYNEQFF
- TRBJ2-5 TRBD2 TRBV30 TGTGCCTGGAGCGTAGGGCTAGCGGGGAATCAAGAGACCCAGTACTTC CAWSVGLAGNQETQYF
- TRBJ1-1 TRBD1 TRBV4-3 TGCGCCAGCAGCCAAGATAGGAGACAGGGAATCATCATGAACACTGAAGCTTTCTTT CASSQDRRQGIIMNTEAFF
few TRBJ1-6 - TRBV6-5 TGTGCCAGCGGCCGGGCCTATAATTCACCCCTCCACTTT CASGRAYNSPLHF
few TRBJ2-5 TRBD2 TRBV7-2 TGTGCCAGCAGCGCGGCACCCGGGACTAGCGGGGTTCAAGAGACCCAGTACTTC CASSAAPGTSGVQETQYF
few TRBJ2-5 - TRBV7-7 TGTGCTAGCAGCCCGACCCTCCGGGGGGAGACCCAGTACTTC CASSPTLRGETQYF
- TRBJ1-1 - TRBV4-2 TGTGCCAGCAGCCCCGTGGCAGGTGGGTACACTGAAGCTTTCTTT CASSPVAGGYTEAFF
few TRBJ1-1 TRBD1 TRBV6-6 TGTGCCAGCAGTCCGACAGGGACGACTGAAGCTTTCTTT CASSPTGTTEAFF
- TRBJ2-5 - TRBV7-2 TGTGCCAGCAGCTTATCCGACCGGGGGTACCAAGAGACCCAGTACTTC CASSLSDRGYQETQYF
- TRBJ1-2 TRBD1 TRBV27 TGTGCCAGCAGTTTCACGATATGGGACAGGGGTGGCTACACCTTC CASSFTIWDRGGYTF
few TRBJ1-1 - TRBV30 TGTGCCTGGAGTGAAGGGGTATGGTACACTGAAGCTTTCTTT CAWSEGVWYTEAFF
- TRBJ2-2 TRBD1 TRBV7-9 TGTGCCAGCAGCGCGACAGGGGGCGGGGTTGCCGGGGAGCTGTTTTTT CASSATGGGVAGELFF
few TRBJ2-5 - TRBV5-1 TGCGCCAGCAGCCTGGGGCCAGAGGCGTCCGGGGAGACCCAGTACTTC CASSLGPEASGETQYF
- TRBJ1-3 - TRBV6-1 TGTGCCAGCAGTGAAGGGGGCTTCGGAAACACCATATATTTT CASSEGGFGNTIYF
- TRBJ2-6 - TRBV2 TGTGCCAGCGGCGGGACCGATCACTCTGGGGCCAACGTCCTGACTTTC CASGGTDHSGANVLTF
- TRBJ2-5 - TRBV9 TGTGCCAGCAACGAGAGAGACCAAGAGACCCAGTACTTC CASNERDQETQYF
few TRBJ1-2 - TRBV7-6 TGTGCCAGCAGCTTAGAGCAGGTCAGCTACACCTTC CASSLEQVSYTF
- TRBJ2-1 TRBD2 TRBV7-9 TGTGCCAGCAGCGCCGCATGGGGGGGGGATGCTGAGCAGTTCTTC CASSAAWGGDAEQFF
- TRBJ2-1 - TRBV19 TGTGCCAATAGTATGTCCGGGACTTTACAGTTCTTC CANSMSGTLQFF
few TRBJ2-3 - TRBV13 TGTGCCAGCAGCTTAGGCCTGACAGATACGCAGTATTTT CASSLGLTDTQYF
- TRBJ1-4 - TRBV19 TGTGCCAGTAGTAGAGGGGCCAGGGCGGGGAATGAAAAACTGTTTTTT CASSRGARAGNEKLFF
- TRBJ2-1 - TRBV6-5 TGTGCCAGCAGTCGCCCCCGGACATCCTACAATGAGCAGTTCTTC CASSRPRTSYNEQFF
few TRBJ2-3 - TRBV28 TGTGCCAGCAGTTTTCGCCGAGTTACAGATACGCAGTATTTT CASSFRRVTDTQYF
- TRBJ1-1 TRBD1 TRBV18 TGTGCCAGCTCACTATATACCGGGACAGCGAACACTGAAGCTTTCTTT CASSLYTGTANTEAFF
few TRBJ1-5 - TRBV13 TGTGCCAGCAGCTTTGGAGATAGCAATCAGCCCCAGCATTTT CASSFGDSNQPQHF
- TRBJ1-6 - TRBV30 TGTGCCTGGAGTTCCTACAGGGATTGGATTTCACCCCCCCACTTT CAWSSYRDWISPPHF
few TRBJ2-1 TRBD1 TRBV18 TGTGCCAGCTCACCCACGCCCGGGACAGGGAATTTTCTTTTCGGCAATGAGCAGTTCTTC CASSPTPGTGNFLFGNEQFF
few TRBJ1-5 TRBD1 TRBV6-1 TGTGCCAGCAGTACTACAGGGGCGCACAATCAGCCCCAGCATTTT CASSTTGAHNQPQHF
- TRBJ2-3 - TRBV18 TGTGCCAGCTCACCAGGACAACTAAGGAGCACAGATACGCAGTATTTT CASSPGQLRSTDTQYF
few TRBJ1-2 - TRBV18 TGTGCCAGCTCACTTCGACAGGACGATGGCTACACCTTC CASSLRQDDGYTF
few TRBJ2-1 TRBD2 TRBV28 TGTGCCAGCAGGCGTAGAGGACTAGCGGTCCTGACGTCCTACAATGAGCAGTTCTTC CASRRRGLAVLTSYNEQFF
few TRBJ2-1 TRBD1 TRBV19 TGTGCCAGTAGTACGGACAGGCTGAACAATGAGCAGTTCTTC CASSTDRLNNEQFF
- TRBJ2-6 TRBD2 TRBV18 TGTGCCAGCTCACCCCTTAGCGGGACTGGGGCCAACGTCCTGACTTTC CASSPLSGTGANVLTF